This T cell receptor (beta chain) was sequenced for a study of shared clonotypes between healthy human individuals. Overall study findings and caveats: Some clonotypes were shared by all four sorted-subset donors, while others were not shared. The non-shared ones had lower generation probabilities than the shared ones.

As concerns this clone: The antigen is undetermined. This CDR3 is also generated by other DNA sequences in the sample.

The data were produced by immunoSEQ multiplex PCR, yet TCRdb's version contains in-frame clones alone and is incomplete. Of some 300,000 clones in the sample, roughly 70% were seen once. The CDR3 length is 12 residues. The V end lost 6 bases, the J end lost 2 bases, and 5 bases lay between the germline ends. The V gene's germline CDR1 is SGHAT and CDR2 FQNNGV. The material sequenced was memory CD4+ T cells sorted from blood. Specified subset: CD45RA-negative fraction. This receptor was taken from a man aged 30 to 45 in good health. The chain is built from TRBV11-2 and TRBJ2-1, with D unresolved. The chain's CDR3 is CASSRAYNEQFF. As DNA, the CDR3 is TGTGCCAGCAGTCGGGCCTACAATGAGCAGTTCTTC.